This T cell receptor (beta chain) was obtained from a study of cytomegalovirus exposure and HLA in healthy donors. Looking at the study overall: The Caucasian-associated ancestry cluster contained roughly four fifths of the 300 to 450 genotyped donors.

Primers included in the PCR were 60 Vbeta and 13 Jbeta primers. Using immunoSEQ multiplex PCR, the repertoire was profiled, and TCRdb retains in-frame clones only, with some absent. The sample carries 150,000 to 200,000 clones, about 71% recorded once. With 6 bases clipped from V and 1 base from J, the junction kept 6 bases outside the gene matches. Germline CDR1 and CDR2: SNHLY and FYNNEI. The length of the CDR3 is 16 residues. The V and J genes are TRBV2 and TRBJ2-5; 12 bases match TRBD2. The receptor comes from a woman between 25 and 40 years old in good health and CMV-seronegative. Source material: PBMCs. The CDR3: CASRPGTSGFQETQYF. Here the CDR3 DNA reads TGTGCCAGCAGACCCGGGACTAGCGGGTTCCAAGAGACCCAGTACTTC.